A single sample gave rise to the 16 T cell receptor beta chains below, sequenced in a study of blood T cells in healthy people across ages. Primed by a sample-barcoded 5' primer and a J-beta primer mix, a second PCR proceeded for about 7 to 11 cycles. In TCRdb, the 5' RACE reads were re-called with MiXCR into one record per CDR3 protein. The table has some 1.1 million distinct CDR3 sequences, more than 30% seen once; the top ten hold around 12%. What was sequenced was blood. Receptors were obtained from a man in his late teens or twenties in good health.

This clonotype has just one count. This rearrangement joins TRBV9 to TRBJ2-5; TRBD2 matches 8 bases. Per germline, CDR1 SGDLS and CDR2 YYNGEE. After removal of 4 bases from V and 11 bases from J, the junction contained 22 bases not matched to a gene. CDR3 size: 17 residues. CDR3 coding DNA: TGTGCCAGCAGCACACAGCGGGGGCCACTGGGGGGCAATGAGCAGTACTTC. Translated: CASSTQRGPLGGNEQYF.

J is TRBJ1-1 and V is TRBV4-3; D is unclear. The CDR3 runs 14 residues. CDR1 and CDR2 from the germline V gene are LGHNA and YSLEER. The V gene lost 0 bases and the J gene lost 1 base, with 6 bases spanning the gap. For the CDR3, the DNA is TGCGCCAGCAGCCAAGACTGGCGGAACACTGAAGCTTTCTTT. It encodes CASSQDWRNTEAFF.

This clonotype was seen more than once but under ten times. The chain joins TRBV28 to TRBJ1-1; TRBD1 matches 7 bases. Germline V gene sequence: CDR1 MDHEN, CDR2 SYDVKM. Unmatched junction bases numbered 9, after V lost 4 bases and J lost 7 bases. The CDR3 length is 14 residues. Written as DNA, the CDR3 is TGTGCCAGCAGTTGGGAAGGGGGCGGATTTGAAGCTTTCTTT. Translation: CASSWEGGGFEAFF.

The CDR3 is CASSEYGSNNSPLHF. In DNA form, the CDR3 reads TGTGCCAGCAGTGAATATGGAAGCAATAATTCACCCCTCCACTTT. The chain uses TRBV25-1 and TRBJ1-6; D is undetermined. This CDR3 spans 15 amino acids. The V end was cut by 0 bases, the J end by 5 bases, with 8 bases between. Germline lookup yields CDR1 MGHDK and CDR2 SYGVNS. Full variable domain (missing parts from reference TRBV25-1 and TRBJ1-6): EADIYQTPRYLVIGTGKKITLECSQTMGHDKMYWYQQDPGMELHLIHYSYGVNSTEKGDLSSESTVSRIRTEHFPLTLESARPSHTSQYLCASSEYGSNNSPLHFGNGTRLTVT.

J is TRBJ1-2 and V is TRBV5-1; D is uncertain. This CDR3 spans 19 amino acids. V was pared by 0 bases and J by 6 bases, with 27 bases between. The germline gives CDR1 SGHRS, CDR2 YFSETQ. CDR3 sequence: CASSLDARLGNLMGDGYTF. The CDR3 DNA reads as TGCGCCAGCAGCTTGGATGCGAGACTGGGGAATCTAATGGGAGATGGCTACACCTTC. The full variable domain, its missing parts supplied by reference TRBV5-1 and TRBJ1-2, is KAGVTQTPRYLIKTRGQQVTLSCSPISGHRSVSWYQQTPGQGLQFLFEYFSETQRNKGNFPGRFSGRQFSNSRSEMNVSTLELGDSALYLCASSLDARLGNLMGDGYTFGSGTRLTVV.

This clonotype turned up a few times. The chain is built from TRBV29-1 and TRBJ1-1, with D possibly being TRBD1 (5 bases). The CDR3 has 14 residues. The V end lost 1 base, the J end lost 3 bases, and 12 bases lay between the germline ends. Germline CDR1 SQVTM, CDR2 ANQGSEA. The CDR3 reads CSVEVRGAYTEAFF. The DNA of the CDR3 is TGCAGCGTTGAAGTAAGGGGCGCTTACACTGAAGCTTTCTTT.

As regards this clonotype: A read error may produce the germline difference seen at one junction end. The V and J genes are TRBV7-2 and TRBJ1-1, with D unclear. This CDR3 is built from 13 residues. Germline V lookup: CDR1 SGHTA, CDR2 FQGNSA. The CDR3 bases are TGTGCCAGCAGCTTTGGAGGGAACCCTGAAGCTTTCTTT. Its protein is CASSFGGNPEAFF. The variable domain in full, with the rest retrieved from reference TRBV7-2 and TRBJ1-1, is GAGVSQSPSNKVTEKGKDVELRCDPISGHTALYWYRQSLGQGLEFLIYFQGNSAPDKSGLPSDRFSAERTGGSVSTLTIQRTQQEDSAVYLCASSFGGNPEAFFGQGTRLTVV.

The V gene is TRBV28, the J gene TRBJ1-4, with TRBD1 matching 7 bases. CDR3 length: 14 residues. V trimming: 6 bases; J trimming: 7 bases; junction bases outside the gene matches: 8. From germline, CDR1 is MDHEN and CDR2 SYDVKM. CDR3 sequence reads: CASSSRGLGEKLFF. The CDR3 DNA is TGTGCCAGCAGCTCCAGGGGGTTAGGTGAAAAACTGTTTTTT.

The chain combines TRBV20-1 with TRBJ2-5; perhaps TRBD2 as D (5 bases). V shed 6 bases and J shed 11 bases, with 19 bases lying between them. The germline V gene encodes CDR1 DFQATT and CDR2 SNEGSKA (reference sequence). The CDR3 is 12 amino acids. DNA for the CDR3: TGCAGTGCGAGGACTGGCCTTAATGAGCAGTACTTC. This encodes CSARTGLNEQYF.

The J gene is TRBJ2-7, the V gene TRBV20-1; TRBD2 matches 9 bases. This CDR3 spans 15 amino acids. Trimming took 0 bases from V and 2 from J; bases not matched to a gene: 5. Germline values: CDR1 DFQATT, CDR2 SNEGSKA (reference sequence). The CDR3 DNA sequence: TGCAGTGCTAGAGAGACTCGCGGGGGGGCCTACGAGCAGTACTTC. This encodes CSARETRGGAYEQYF.

The chain links TRBV20-1 to TRBJ2-7; 7 bases are a match to TRBD1. Looked up from germline, CDR1 is DFQATT and CDR2 is SNEGSKA (reference sequence). CDR3 length: 12 residues. J was trimmed by 1 base and V by 6 bases; bases with no gene match: 3. The CDR3 spells CSAATGSYEQYF. In DNA, the CDR3 is TGCAGTGCCGCGACAGGGTCCTACGAGCAGTACTTC.

This clonotype has only a few counts. The chain has TRBV29-1 and TRBJ1-2, with unresolved D. V lost 6 bases and J 8 bases, leaving 16 bases between the germline ends. Germline loops: CDR1 SQVTM, CDR2 ANQGSEA. The CDR3 totals 12 residues. The CDR3 loop reads CSVAIPNRGYTF. In DNA form, the CDR3 reads TGCAGCGTGGCTATACCCAACCGAGGCTACACCTTC.

The V and J genes are TRBV4-1 and TRBJ2-7; TRBD2 matches 9 bases. The CDR3 loop spans 15 amino acids. The germline V gene has CDR1 MGHRA and CDR2 YSYEKL. Losses at the gene ends were 0 bases for V and 7 bases for J; bases not matched to a gene: 7. CDR3 region: CASSQDAAGGREQYF. Here the CDR3 DNA reads TGCGCCAGCAGCCAAGATGCCGCGGGGGGGAGAGAGCAGTACTTC.

This clonotype showed up just a few times. This CDR3 is CASSLDVADTQYF. In DNA form, the CDR3 reads TGCGCCAGCAGCTTGGATGTCGCAGATACGCAGTATTTT. The chain carries TRBV5-1 and TRBJ2-3; no reliable D call. Trimming removed 0 bases from V and 4 bases from J, with 6 bases in between. Germline V CDR1 and CDR2: SGHRS, YFSETQ. The CDR3 loop spans 13 amino acids.

The chain employs TRBV4-3 and TRBJ2-1; 9 nucleotides agree with TRBD2. Germline loops: CDR1 LGHNA, CDR2 YSLEER. The CDR3 is 19 amino acids. Unmatched junction bases numbered 16, after V lost 1 base and J lost 6 bases. CDR3 in DNA: TGCGCCAGCAGCCAAGGCCTCGGGACTAGCCCTCTATTGGGCAATGAGCAGTTCTTC. Translated: CASSQGLGTSPLLGNEQFF.

This chain uses TRBV20-1 with TRBJ2-7, with D tentatively TRBD2 (6 bases). V was pared by 0 bases and J by 4 bases, with 10 bases between. CDR1 is DFQATT, CDR2 SNEGSKA, per germline (reference sequence). This CDR3 region has 13 residues. CDR3 bases: TGCAGTGCTAGAGATCCGGGACTTTACGAGCAGTACTTC. It is translated as CSARDPGLYEQYF.